Sequencing of this T cell receptor beta chain was carried out in a study of monozygotic twins with inflammatory bowel disease. The germline V gene has CDR1 SGHRS and CDR2 YFSETQ. This CDR3 region has 14 residues. Findings and limits, study-wide: With inverse Simpson as the measure, TCRbeta diversity was lower in IBD patients than in healthy co-twins. Variability may have been added to patient repertoires by differing immunosuppressive treatments.

TCRdb re-called the 5' RACE reads and gives one entry per CDR3 protein, without DNA. In all, the sample yields more than 85,000 distinct CDR3 sequences. Points on this clonotype: The antigen remains unidentified.

Specimen: blood. This TCR derives from a human donor with ulcerative colitis or Crohn's disease, or a healthy co-twin of an affected twin (not recorded which). This chain links TRBV5-1 with TRBJ2-7; checking the TCRdb D call of TRBD1 is not possible without DNA. The CDR3 here is CASSGTGRHYEQYF.